This T cell receptor beta chain was sequenced in a study of shared clonotypes between healthy human individuals. For this clone: The sample contains more than one DNA sequence encoding this CDR3.

The CDR3 sequence is 11 residues long. The V gene lost 8 bases and the J gene lost 13 bases, with 17 bases spanning the gap. The germline V gene encodes CDR1 SNHLY and CDR2 FYNNEI. Generated by immunoSEQ multiplex PCR, the TCRdb table keeps only in-frame clones and is missing some. The table shows 2 million to 2.5 million clones, with about 90% occurring only once. The chain is built from TRBV2 and TRBJ1-1; no firm D call. This receptor was identified in a man aged 18 to 29 in good health. Some clones in this sample may be carry-over from other donors' samples. Sequencing input: naive CD4+ T cells from PBMCs. Specified subset: CD45RA+ positively selected. CDR3 nucleotides: TGTGCCAGCCCGCGGGAGAGTCATTTTTTCTTT. This sequence encodes CASPRESHFFF.